These 29 T cell receptor beta chains were sequenced from one sample in a study of T cells after yellow fever vaccination. TCRdb called the 5' RACE reads again in MiXCR, with one record for every CDR3 protein. The data show 450,000 to 650,000 distinct CDR3 sequences, approximately 15% seen once. The sequenced sample was PBMCs, obtained on the day of the yellow fever booster vaccination. The receptors shown here come from a man aged 25-40 years who received the YFV17D yellow fever vaccine.

The chain uses TRBV2 and TRBJ2-7; no clear D gene. The V gene lost 0 bases and the J gene lost 12 bases, with 9 bases spanning the gap. The CDR3 runs to 11 residues. From germline, CDR1 is SNHLY and CDR2 FYNNEI. The CDR3 here is CASSEAGNGYF. The CDR3 nucleotides read TGTGCCAGCAGTGAAGCGGGGAACGGGTACTTC.

The chain combines TRBV27 with TRBJ1-1; possibly TRBD1 for D (5 bases). The CDR3 contains 15 residues. Germline V gives CDR1 MNHEY, CDR2 SMNVEV (reference sequence). The ends were cut back, 6 bases at V and 10 bases at J, with 24 bases in the middle. The CDR3, as DNA: TGTGCCAGCAGCGCCGGGACCTTCACCATTTTAACAGCTTTCTTT. It translates to CASSAGTFTILTAFF.

V gene TRBV24-1 combines with J gene TRBJ2-2; no reliable D call. There are 13 residues in the CDR3. V was trimmed by 5 bases and J by 4 bases, leaving 7 bases between them. Per the germline V gene, CDR1 is KGHDR and CDR2 is SFDVKD. CDR3 sequence (DNA): TGTGCCACCAGTGCCGGACCCACCGGGGAGCTGTTTTTT. It translates to CATSAGPTGELFF.

This clonotype was seen more than once but under ten times. V and J are TRBV15 and TRBJ1-2, with a possible D match to TRBD1 (5 bases). The V gene lost 1 base and the J gene lost 7 bases, with 13 bases spanning the gap. The CDR3 covers 14 residues. Germline loops: CDR1 LNHNV, CDR2 YYDKDF (reference sequence). The CDR3 nucleotides are TGTGCCACCAGCAGAGGTACCATAGGGGCTGGCTACACCTTC. It is translated as CATSRGTIGAGYTF.

The V gene is TRBV6-2 or TRBV6-3, the J gene TRBJ2-5; D may be TRBD2 (6 bases). Deletions cut 3 bases from V and 6 bases from J, with 14 bases between. This CDR3 has 14 residues. Looked up from germline, CDR1 is MNHEY and CDR2 is SVGEGT. The CDR3 is CASSYWGGRKTQYF. In nucleotides, the CDR3 is TGTGCCAGCAGTTATTGGGGAGGCCGAAAGACCCAGTACTTC.

Only one count was recorded for this clonotype. The gene calls are TRBV20-1 and TRBJ1-6; 7 bases align to TRBD1. J was trimmed by 5 bases and V by 1 base; bases with no gene match: 5. Germline-derived CDR1 and CDR2 are DFQATT and SNEGSKA (reference sequence). The CDR3 loop spans 15 amino acids. CDR3 loop: CSARATGTNNSPLHF. The CDR3, as DNA: TGCAGTGCTAGAGCGACAGGGACTAATAATTCACCCCTCCACTTT.

With regard to this clonotype: One junction end disagrees with the germline gene, perhaps due to a read error. This rearrangement joins TRBV29-1 to TRBJ2-7, with D possibly TRBD2 on 5 matching bases. CDR3 length: 12 amino acids. Germline CDR1 is SQVTM and CDR2 is ANQGSEA. As DNA, the CDR3 is TGCAGCGTTGAAAGCGGCTCCCACGAGCAGTACTTC. Protein sequence: CSVESGSHEQYF.

This clonotype appeared once. This chain joins TRBV30 and TRBJ2-7; D remains unclear. The CDR3 consists of 14 residues. V lost 0 bases, J lost 2 bases, and 11 bases lay in between. Germline V gives CDR1 GTSNPN, CDR2 SVGIG (reference sequence). The CDR3 protein is CAWSVVAGTYEQYF. In nucleotides, the CDR3 is TGTGCCTGGAGTGTCGTGGCAGGAACCTACGAGCAGTACTTC.

This clonotype was recorded a few times. V is TRBV5-1 and J is TRBJ2-3; no definite D call. Trimming left V 2 bases short and J 4 bases short, with 11 bases between. Germline-derived CDR1 and CDR2 are SGHRS and YFSETQ. The CDR3 spans 14 residues. This chain's CDR3 is CASSLGTSSDTQYF. The CDR3 DNA sequence: TGCGCCAGCAGCTTAGGTACCTCATCAGATACGCAGTATTTT.

The chain couples TRBV7-1 to TRBJ2-7; D may be TRBD2 (12 bases). Being an ORF, TRBV7-1 has a function that is uncertain. V was pared by 4 bases and J by 0 bases, with 31 bases between. This CDR3 is built from 21 residues. The CDR3: CASSYRDRGKLAGGPSYEQYF. Written as DNA, the CDR3 is TGTGCCAGCAGCTACCGGGACAGGGGGAAACTAGCGGGAGGCCCCTCCTACGAGCAGTACTTC.

The chain recombines TRBV27 with TRBJ1-6; 7 positions match TRBD1. CDR1 and CDR2 from the germline V gene are MNHEY and SMNVEV (reference sequence). Trimming took 4 bases from V and 9 from J; bases not matched to a gene: 6. CDR3 length equals 14 residues. The CDR3 sequence is CASSSLDRFSPLHF. In nucleotides, the CDR3 is TGTGCCAGCAGTTCCCTGGACAGGTTTTCACCCCTCCACTTT.

This sequence joins TRBV7-2 and TRBJ1-2, with D maybe TRBD1 (5 bases). V was clipped by 5 bases and J by 8 bases, with 18 bases between them. CDR1 SGHTA and CDR2 FQGNSA come from the germline V gene. The CDR3 has 14 amino acids. The CDR3 here is CASSPDPGAPGYTF. CDR3 DNA: TGTGCCAGCAGCCCAGACCCCGGGGCGCCGGGCTACACCTTC.

This clonotype was picked up a small number of times. The chain couples TRBV7-8 to TRBJ2-1, with a tentative D call TRBD2 (5 bases). CDR1 and CDR2 from the germline V gene are SGHVS and FQNEAQ. CDR3 length: 14 residues. Trimming took off 6 bases at V and 6 bases at J, with 15 bases between the two ends. The CDR3 region is CASRWRTALNEQFF. In DNA, the CDR3 is TGTGCCAGCAGATGGAGGACCGCCCTCAATGAGCAGTTCTTC.

This clonotype has only a few counts. The chain links TRBV23-1 to TRBJ2-3; 14 bases fit TRBD2. TRBV23-1 is an open reading frame, and its role is uncertain. The CDR3 is 20 amino acids. The trim removed 8 bases at V and 3 bases at J, leaving 19 bases unmatched. This CDR3 reads CASLAPGLAGVPSRTDTQYF. The CDR3 bases are TGCGCCAGCCTAGCACCGGGACTAGCGGGAGTTCCCTCCCGGACAGATACGCAGTATTTT.

V usage is TRBV29-1 and J usage is TRBJ2-2; D is possibly TRBD1 (6 bases). The CDR3 is 14 amino acids. CDR1 SQVTM and CDR2 ANQGSEA come from the germline V gene. Trimming removed 5 bases at V and 2 bases at J, with 12 bases between. The CDR3 DNA reads as TGCAGCGTTCATACAGGGACAAACACCGGGGAGCTGTTTTTT. Its protein product is CSVHTGTNTGELFF.

This clonotype turned up a few times. The chain employs TRBV4-3 and TRBJ1-4; 10 positions agree with TRBD1. V shed 4 bases, J shed 10 bases, and the junction held 12 bases outside the gene matches. Per germline, CDR1 LGHNA and CDR2 YSLEER. The CDR3 length is 16 residues. The CDR3 loop reads CASSLPPGTGDGKLFF. The CDR3 DNA is TGCGCCAGCAGCCTCCCCCCCGGGACAGGGGACGGAAAACTGTTTTTT.

This clonotype was seen at least ten times. The J gene is TRBJ2-1, the V gene TRBV7-2; 7 nucleotides match TRBD1. CDR1 is SGHTA and CDR2 is FQGNSA in the germline V gene. This CDR3 has 16 residues. Germline trimming cut 4 bases from V and 4 bases from J; bases unmatched to any gene: 10. CDR3 sequence: CASSYTGTAVYNEQFF. The DNA of the CDR3 is TGTGCCAGCAGCTATACCGGGACAGCGGTTTACAATGAGCAGTTCTTC.

The chain has TRBV7-2 and TRBJ2-7; D possibly corresponds to TRBD2 (6 bases). Trimming cost V 4 bases and J 2 bases, with 12 bases left between them. The CDR3 length is 14 residues. Germline values: CDR1 SGHTA, CDR2 FQGNSA. The CDR3 region is CASSWRDGAYEQYF. CDR3 coding DNA: TGTGCCAGCAGCTGGCGGGACGGCGCCTACGAGCAGTACTTC.

This chain uses TRBV7-8 with TRBJ2-7; no reliable D call. The CDR3 has 15 amino acids. Per germline, CDR1 SGHVS and CDR2 FQNEAQ. V was shortened by 5 bases and J by 3 bases, with 17 bases between the two germline ends. The chain's CDR3 is CASSTPALLGYEQYF. CDR3 coding DNA: TGTGCCAGCAGCACACCGGCACTTTTGGGCTACGAGCAGTACTTC.

On this clonotype itself: The junction differs from germline at one of its ends, possibly a read error. The V and J genes are TRBV7-2 and TRBJ2-7, with TRBD1 matching over 9 bases. Germline V lookup: CDR1 SGHTA, CDR2 FQGNSA. This CDR3 spans 15 amino acids. The CDR3 sequence is CVSSSTGGAVYEQYF. CDR3 nucleotides: TGTGTCAGCAGCAGTACAGGGGGCGCGGTCTACGAGCAGTACTTC. The full variable domain, completed using reference TRBV7-2 and TRBJ2-7, is GAGVSQSPSNKVTEKGKDVELRCDPISGHTALYWYRQSLGQGLEFLIYFQGNSAPDKSGLPSDRFSAERTGGSVSTLTIQRTQQEDSAVYLCVSSSTGGAVYEQYFGPGTRLTVT.

This clonotype occurred a few times. The rearrangement links TRBV20-1 to TRBJ2-3; 12 nucleotides agree with TRBD2. The germline V gene has CDR1 DFQATT and CDR2 SNEGSKA (reference sequence). The CDR3 runs 20 residues. V lost 0 bases and J lost 2; bases outside the gene matches: 15. The chain's CDR3 is CSARDGLAGGPLPSTDTQYF. The CDR3, as DNA: TGCAGTGCTAGAGATGGGCTAGCGGGAGGGCCGTTGCCCTCCACAGATACGCAGTATTTT.

The CDR3 nucleotides read TGTGCCAGCAGCGTGACAGGGGGTGGGTTTCAGCCCCAGCATTTT. Its translation is CASSVTGGGFQPQHF. The chain has TRBV2 and TRBJ1-5; 9 positions match TRBD1. The CDR3 totals 15 residues. The junction had 9 bases not matched to a gene; V was cut back by 6 bases and J by 6 bases. Looked up from germline, CDR1 is SNHLY and CDR2 is FYNNEI.

The chain recombines TRBV12-3 or TRBV12-4 with TRBJ2-7; 11 bases match TRBD2. The CDR3 runs 17 residues. The junction had 9 bases not matched to a gene; V was cut back by 5 bases and J by 0 bases. The CDR3 sequence: CASSPRLAGGPSYEQYF. In DNA form, the CDR3 reads TGTGCCAGCAGTCCTCGTTTAGCGGGAGGGCCCTCCTACGAGCAGTACTTC.

This clonotype was counted only a few times. The chain has TRBV18 and TRBJ2-7; no clear D gene. There are 12 residues in the CDR3. CDR1 KGHSH and CDR2 LQKENI come from the germline V gene. Trimming left V 3 bases short and J 5 bases short, with 8 bases between. CDR3 sequence (DNA): TGTGCCAGCTCACCTCGCGCGGACGAGCAGTACTTC. Protein product: CASSPRADEQYF.

This clonotype has a handful of counts. This chain links TRBV28 with TRBJ2-3, with D perhaps matching TRBD1 (6 bases). The V end was cut by 6 bases, the J end by 1 base, with 11 bases between. The CDR3 has 14 residues. Germline assignment: CDR1 MDHEN and CDR2 SYDVKM. The CDR3 nucleotides read TGTGCCAGCAGGAAGACAGGCCGCACAGATACGCAGTATTTT. Translating it yields CASRKTGRTDTQYF.

This clonotype was counted only a few times. The chain couples TRBV7-8 to TRBJ2-2, with 7 bases aligning to TRBD1. The CDR3 is made up of 14 amino acids. The germline gives CDR1 SGHVS, CDR2 FQNEAQ. Losses at the gene ends were 5 bases for V and 10 bases for J; bases not matched to a gene: 10. As DNA, the CDR3 is TGTGCCAGCAGCCCACGGACAGGAGACAAGGAGCTGTTTTTT. This translates into CASSPRTGDKELFF.

This sequence joins TRBV9 and TRBJ2-7; D is ambiguous. Deletions cut 2 bases from V and 3 bases from J, with 18 bases between. The CDR3 runs to 16 residues. Germline CDR1 reads SGDLS; CDR2 reads YYNGEE. CDR3 nucleotide sequence: TGTGCCAGCAGCGTGGACGCCTCCCGGGTTCACTACGAGCAGTACTTC. It is translated as CASSVDASRVHYEQYF.

This clonotype showed up just a few times. V usage is TRBV6-2 or TRBV6-3 and J usage is TRBJ2-2; a possible D gene is TRBD1 (5 bases). The CDR3 is made up of 12 amino acids. Trimming cost V 7 bases and J 7 bases, with 10 bases left between them. Germline V gene lookup returns CDR1 MNHEY and CDR2 SVGEGT. CDR3 DNA: TGTGCCAGCACCCAGGGAATCGGGGAGCTGTTTTTT. It encodes CASTQGIGELFF.

This clonotype came up a few times. The chain carries TRBV5-8 and TRBJ2-1; 8 bases are a match to TRBD1. Trimming at V came to 3 bases and at J to 10 bases, leaving 9 bases not matched to a gene. Germline V CDR1 and CDR2: SGHTS, YDEGEE. This CDR3 spans 14 amino acids. The CDR3 sequence is CASSWDRPQGEQFF. In DNA, the CDR3 is TGTGCCAGCAGCTGGGACAGGCCGCAGGGGGAGCAGTTCTTC.